The 6 T cell receptor beta chains in this list originate from one sample, sequenced in a study of tumor and adjacent non-tumor tissue in lung cancer. RNA was extracted from bulk tissue without any cell sorting. A modified ARM-PCR protocol with three rounds of nested PCR amplified TCRbeta. MiXCR, applied by TCRdb to the multiplex PCR reads, yields one record per CDR3 protein. The table includes roughly 200,000 distinct CDR3 sequences, around 71% detected once. Material: lung tumor tissue. These receptors were collected from a man aged 55 to 70 with non-small cell lung cancer.

Comments on this clonotype: Without the conserved terminal phenylalanine or tryptophan, this CDR3 likely stems from a read error. The gene calls are TRBV5-4 and TRBJ1-2, with D uncertain. The CDR3 covers 14 residues. The V gene's germline CDR1 is SGHNT and CDR2 YYREEE (reference sequence). The CDR3 DNA sequence: TGTGCTAGCAGCGTTGGTGCCGGGAAGGGAGGCTACACCTCC. Amino acid sequence: CASSVGAGKGGYTS.

A word on this clonotype: The junction does not match germline at one end; this may be a read error. The CDR3 coding sequence is TGCAGTGGACTAGAGGGCCCAGGGTGTCAGCCCCAACATTTT. Protein sequence: CSGLEGPGCQPQHF. This sequence joins TRBV20-1 and TRBJ1-5, with D tentatively TRBD1 (5 bases). The CDR3 loop spans 14 amino acids. Germline lookup yields CDR1 DFQATT and CDR2 SNEGSKA (reference sequence).

This clonotype has ten or more counts. The rearrangement links TRBV20-1 to TRBJ1-2; 10 bases are a match to TRBD1. The CDR3 length is 16 residues. Germline trimming cut 1 base from V and 4 bases from J; bases unmatched to any gene: 9. CDR1 DFQATT and CDR2 SNEGSKA come from the germline V gene (reference sequence). The CDR3 loop is CSARGGETGGLYGYTF. The CDR3 DNA reads TGCAGTGCTAGAGGTGGGGAGACAGGGGGCCTCTATGGCTACACCTTC.

This clonotype was recorded a few times. The rearrangement uses TRBV12-3 or TRBV12-4 and TRBJ1-3, with D perhaps matching TRBD1 (6 bases). Trimming cost V 2 bases and J 7 bases, with 6 bases left between them. The CDR3 contains 12 residues. The CDR3 sequence is CASSLQGNTIYF. CDR3 nucleotides: TGTGCCAGCAGTTTACAGGGGAACACCATATATTTT.

A remark on this clonotype: The CDR3 carries no conserved terminal phenylalanine or tryptophan, so it likely arises from a read error. The chain uses TRBV20-1 and TRBJ2-7; possibly TRBD2 for D (6 bases). There are 11 residues in the CDR3. From germline, CDR1 is DFQATT and CDR2 SNEGSKA (reference sequence). The CDR3 sequence: CSTSIPYEQYL. The CDR3 nucleotides read TGCAGTACTAGCATACCCTACGAGCAGTACTTA.

V usage is TRBV11-2 and J usage is TRBJ1-2; D is ambiguous. With 8 bases removed from V and 5 bases from J, the gap between germline ends came to 12 bases. The germline V gene has CDR1 SGHAT and CDR2 FQNNGV. The CDR3 runs 12 residues. The DNA for the CDR3 is TGTGCCAGCTCCGAGATCCTATATGGCTACACCTTC. Its translation: CASSEILYGYTF.